This is a list of T cell receptor beta chains from one sample in a study of cytomegalovirus exposure and HLA in healthy donors. Method: immunoSEQ multiplex PCR; TCRdb's copy keeps in-frame clones and lacks some. The table lists roughly 120,000 clones, around 77% of them singletons, with 5.4% in the top ten. Sequencing was done on a sample of PBMCs. These receptors were obtained from a woman in her 30s in good health and CMV-seropositive. Both conserved end residues are part of each CDR3. A D gene is named only where the DNA matches it firmly. A row's size may be missing; if present it is once, few, many or a size class.

D gene: .
V gene: TRBV7-9
clone size: once
J gene: TRBJ1-2
CDR3 protein: CASSFGDFYGYTF
CDR3 DNA: TGTGCCAGCAGCTTCGGGGATTTCTATGGCTACACCTTC

D gene: TRBD1
V gene: TRBV6-7
clone size: .
J gene: TRBJ2-2
CDR3 protein: CASSYPSDREDTGELFF
CDR3 DNA: TGTGCCAGCAGTTACCCGTCGGACAGGGAGGACACCGGGGAGCTGTTTTTT

D gene: .
V gene: TRBV11-1
clone size: .
J gene: TRBJ2-1
CDR3 protein: CASSSRGSRGSYNEQFF
CDR3 DNA: TGTGCCAGCAGCTCTAGGGGTAGTCGAGGCTCCTACAATGAGCAGTTCTTC

D gene: .
V gene: TRBV25-1
clone size: .
J gene: TRBJ2-7
CDR3 protein: CASSENSGGPRSYEQYF
CDR3 DNA: TGTGCCAGCAGTGAGAATTCTGGAGGGCCCCGCTCCTACGAGCAGTACTTC

D gene: .
V gene: TRBV21-1
clone size: .
J gene: TRBJ1-3
CDR3 protein: CASSAQGNTIYF
CDR3 DNA: TGTGCCAGCAGCGCACAGGGAAACACCATATATTTT

D gene: TRBD1
V gene: TRBV9
clone size: few
J gene: TRBJ2-5
CDR3 protein: CASSVMPGQGWETQYF
CDR3 DNA: TGTGCCAGCAGCGTAATGCCGGGACAGGGCTGGGAGACCCAGTACTTC

D gene: .
V gene: TRBV2
clone size: .
J gene: TRBJ2-3
CDR3 protein: CASSESGGSTDTQYF
CDR3 DNA: TGTGCCAGCAGTGAATCCGGGGGAAGCACAGATACGCAGTATTTT

D gene: .
V gene: TRBV5-6
clone size: .
J gene: TRBJ1-2
CDR3 protein: CASSTGIYGYTF
CDR3 DNA: TGTGCCAGCAGTACAGGGATCTATGGCTACACCTTC

D gene: TRBD2
V gene: TRBV5-1
clone size: few
J gene: TRBJ2-3
CDR3 protein: CASTRASGKASTDTQYF
CDR3 DNA: TGCGCCAGCACGAGGGCTAGCGGGAAAGCTAGCACAGATACGCAGTATTTT

D gene: .
V gene: TRBV5-4
clone size: once
J gene: TRBJ1-1
CDR3 protein: CASSSKTAREAFF
CDR3 DNA: TGTGCCAGCAGCTCGAAAACAGCTCGAGAAGCTTTCTTT

D gene: .
V gene: TRBV25-1
clone size: .
J gene: TRBJ2-7
CDR3 protein: CASSAPLARGEQYF
CDR3 DNA: TGTGCCAGCAGTGCCCCCTTAGCACGGGGGGAGCAGTACTTC

D gene: .
V gene: TRBV18
clone size: few
J gene: TRBJ1-2
CDR3 protein: CASSVEAAINYGYTF
CDR3 DNA: TGTGCCAGCTCAGTTGAGGCAGCGATTAACTATGGCTACACCTTC

D gene: .
V gene: TRBV5-6
clone size: .
J gene: TRBJ1-2
CDR3 protein: CASSSWRKTYNYGYTF
CDR3 DNA: TGTGCCAGCAGCTCCTGGCGGAAAACATATAACTATGGCTACACCTTC

D gene: TRBD1
V gene: TRBV5-1
clone size: many
J gene: TRBJ1-6
CDR3 protein: CASSLDGTGNSSPLHF
CDR3 DNA: TGCGCCAGCAGCTTGGATGGGACAGGGAATAGTTCACCCCTCCACTTT

D gene: .
V gene: TRBV7-6
clone size: .
J gene: TRBJ2-7
CDR3 protein: CASSLGQGLYEQYF
CDR3 DNA: TGTGCCAGCAGCTTAGGGCAGGGGTTGTACGAGCAGTACTTC

D gene: .
V gene: TRBV29-1
clone size: .
J gene: TRBJ1-1
CDR3 protein: CSVGPEGWMNTEAFF
CDR3 DNA: TGCAGCGTTGGGCCGGAGGGTTGGATGAACACTGAAGCTTTCTTT

D gene: .
V gene: TRBV30
clone size: .
J gene: TRBJ2-1
CDR3 protein: CAWSHYGVGEQFF
CDR3 DNA: TGTGCCTGGAGCCACTACGGGGTCGGTGAGCAGTTCTTC

D gene: TRBD1
V gene: TRBV11-3
clone size: .
J gene: TRBJ2-1
CDR3 protein: CASSLGQDPWVYNEQFF
CDR3 DNA: TGTGCCAGCAGCTTGGGACAGGACCCGTGGGTTTACAATGAGCAGTTCTTC

D gene: TRBD1
V gene: TRBV18
clone size: few
J gene: TRBJ2-5
CDR3 protein: CASSPLGQKTQETQYF
CDR3 DNA: TGTGCCAGCTCACCGCTGGGACAGAAGACGCAAGAGACCCAGTACTTC

D gene: .
V gene: TRBV28
clone size: .
J gene: TRBJ1-1
CDR3 protein: CASSLSGTEAFF
CDR3 DNA: TGTGCCAGCAGCCTAAGTGGCACTGAAGCTTTCTTT

D gene: .
V gene: TRBV7-2
clone size: .
J gene: TRBJ2-2
CDR3 protein: CASSLEYLSTGELFF
CDR3 DNA: TGTGCCAGCAGCTTAGAGTACCTATCCACCGGGGAGCTGTTTTTT

D gene: .
V gene: TRBV7-6
clone size: .
J gene: TRBJ2-1
CDR3 protein: CASSSTPGSYNEQFF
CDR3 DNA: TGTGCCAGCAGCTCAACCCCCGGCTCCTACAATGAGCAGTTCTTC